These T cell receptor beta chains were read from a single sample in a study of tissue T cells after allogeneic stem cell transplantation. Using immunoSEQ multiplex PCR, the repertoire was profiled, and TCRdb retains in-frame clones only, with some absent. The top ten hold around 9.3% of the sample, which has under 2,000 clones, around 80% seen once. Sequences were derived from stomach tissue, sampled at autopsy. The receptors come from a male patient of 60 years or more with steroid-refractory graft-versus-host disease after an allogeneic stem cell transplant. Some T cells may be supplied by the graft donor. CDR3s include the opening cysteine and the closing phenylalanine or tryptophan. A D gene is named only where the DNA matches it firmly. Clone size is not always given. Where it is, it says once, few, many or a class for expanded clones.

V	size	D	J	DNA	CDR3
TRBV6-5	-	TRBD1	TRBJ1-1	TGTGCCAGTCAGGGGGACAGGGGGCAGGTCACTGAAGCTTTCTTT	CASQGDRGQVTEAFF
TRBV10-1	-	TRBD1	TRBJ1-6	TGCGCCAGCAGGGACAGGGGTGGTAATTCACCCCTCCACTTT	CASRDRGGNSPLHF
TRBV19	-	TRBD1	TRBJ1-1	TGTGCCAGTCGGGAGCAGGGGGACGGCATGAACACTGAAGCTTTCTTT	CASREQGDGMNTEAFF
TRBV29-1	-	TRBD1	TRBJ2-2	TGCAGCGTTGGGAAGACAGGGACCGGGGAGCTGTTTTTT	CSVGKTGTGELFF
TRBV5-1	once	-	TRBJ2-4	TGCGCCAGCAGCTTAAGACAACCAAACATTCAGTACTTC	CASSLRQPNIQYF
TRBV15	-	-	TRBJ1-3	TGTGCCACCAGCAGAGTACGGGGCTCTGGAAACACCATATATTTT	CATSRVRGSGNTIYF
TRBV3-1/TRBV3-2	-	-	TRBJ2-3	TGTGCCAGCAGCCTACGGGACAGCACAGATACGCAGTATTTT	CASSLRDSTDTQYF
TRBV27	-	-	TRBJ1-4	TGTGCCAGCAGTGATGAGGGGGGGGAAAAACTGTTTTTT	CASSDEGGEKLFF
TRBV10-3	-	TRBD1	TRBJ1-1	TGTGCCATCAATCGAGGGGGACAGGGGCCTGAAGCTTTCTTT	CAINRGGQGPEAFF
TRBV24-1	-	-	TRBJ2-1	TGTGCCACCAGTGCCCTCGGTGAGTACAATGAGCAGTTCTTC	CATSALGEYNEQFF
TRBV29-1	-	-	TRBJ2-1	TGCAGCGTTGGACCGGGCCTGAGCTCCTACAATGAGCAGTTCTTC	CSVGPGLSSYNEQFF
TRBV19	-	TRBD2	TRBJ2-5	TGTGCCAGTAGCCATGGGACTAGCGGAGAAGAGACCCAGTACTTC	CASSHGTSGEETQYF
TRBV3-1/TRBV3-2	-	-	TRBJ2-5	TGTGCCAGCAGTTTCGATCTCGGACCCTCAGAGACCCAGTACTTC	CASSFDLGPSETQYF
TRBV7-3	once	-	TRBJ2-3	TGTGCCAGCAGCTTTGGCGGGGTCGGCGAAGATACGCAGTATTTT	CASSFGGVGEDTQYF
TRBV5-5	-	TRBD2	TRBJ2-7	TGTGCCAGCAGCTTGTCGATAGCGGGGGGTCTAGAGCAGTACTTC	CASSLSIAGGLEQYF
TRBV5-1	-	TRBD1	TRBJ2-7	TGCGCCAGCAGCTTGGATGGGACAGGGGGCGAGCAGTACTTC	CASSLDGTGGEQYF
TRBV27	-	-	TRBJ1-2	TGTGCCAGCAGCCCTAAGAGCCCGGACAGCCACTATGGCTACACCTTC	CASSPKSPDSHYGYTF
TRBV4-2	-	TRBD2	TRBJ2-7	TGTGCCAGCAGCCAAGAGGGGGCTAGCGGGGGGTCTACCTACGAGCAGTACTTC	CASSQEGASGGSTYEQYF
TRBV5-1	-	-	TRBJ1-6	TGCGCCAGCAAGGGACTCGAGAATTCACCCCTCCACTTT	CASKGLENSPLHF
TRBV6-2/TRBV6-3	-	-	TRBJ1-1	TGTGCCAGCAGCCGACTGGGGCCCACTGAAGCTTTCTTT	CASSRLGPTEAFF
TRBV5-1	-	-	TRBJ1-2	TGCGCCAGCAGCTCCGACAGGCGGGGCGAAGCGTATGGCTACACCTTC	CASSSDRRGEAYGYTF
TRBV2	-	-	TRBJ1-4	TGTGCCAGCAGTGGGGCGGGCCGGGAACTGTTTTTT	CASSGAGRELFF
TRBV7-9	-	-	TRBJ1-5	TGTGCCAGCAGCTTAGGGGGGGCTTACAATCAGCCCCAGCATTTT	CASSLGGAYNQPQHF
TRBV19	-	-	TRBJ1-3	TGTGCCAGTAGTATTTATTATGGCAGCCGCGCTGGAAACACCATATATTTT	CASSIYYGSRAGNTIYF
TRBV19	-	TRBD2	TRBJ2-3	TGTGCCAGTGCCCAAGCGGGGGGGTCGGATACGCAGTATTTT	CASAQAGGSDTQYF
TRBV6-5	-	-	TRBJ1-1	TGTGCCAGCAGTTACTCAGGGGGTAAAAACACTGAAGCTTTCTTT	CASSYSGGKNTEAFF
TRBV7-2	-	-	TRBJ1-3	TGTGCCAGCAGCCAAATGGACAGCTCTGGAAACACCATATATTTT	CASSQMDSSGNTIYF
TRBV7-9	few	-	TRBJ1-1	TGTGCCAGCAGCTTAGACACTGAAGCTTTCTTT	CASSLDTEAFF
TRBV6-5	-	-	TRBJ1-6	TGTGCCAGCAGCCTTTCGACAATTAGGGATTCACCCCTCCACTTT	CASSLSTIRDSPLHF